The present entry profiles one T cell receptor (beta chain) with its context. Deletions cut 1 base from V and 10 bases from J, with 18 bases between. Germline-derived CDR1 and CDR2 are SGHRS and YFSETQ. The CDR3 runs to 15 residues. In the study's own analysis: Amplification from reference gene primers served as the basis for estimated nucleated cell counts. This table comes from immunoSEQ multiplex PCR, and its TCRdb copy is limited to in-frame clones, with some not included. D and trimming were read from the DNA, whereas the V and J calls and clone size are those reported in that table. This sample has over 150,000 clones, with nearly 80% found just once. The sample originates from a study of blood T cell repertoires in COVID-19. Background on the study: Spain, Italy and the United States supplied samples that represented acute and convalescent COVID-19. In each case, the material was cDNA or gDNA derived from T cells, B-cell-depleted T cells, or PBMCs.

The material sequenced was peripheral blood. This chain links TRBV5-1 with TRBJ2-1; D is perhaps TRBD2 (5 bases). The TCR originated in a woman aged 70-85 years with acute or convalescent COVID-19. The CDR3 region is CASSLLGLAAGEQFF. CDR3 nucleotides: TGCGCCAGCAGCTTGTTGGGCCTAGCCGCCGGGGAGCAGTTCTTC.